The source of this T cell receptor (beta chain) is a study of cytomegalovirus exposure and HLA in healthy donors. This CDR3 contains 15 residues. The germline V and J ends were trimmed by 4 bases and 0 bases, with 12 bases remaining between them. Per the germline V gene, CDR1 is KGHSH and CDR2 is LQKENI. Profiled with immunoSEQ multiplex PCR; TCRdb holds only in-frame clones, not every one. Of about 56,000 clones listed, nearly 90% are singletons. This clonotype was sampled from a woman aged 18-35 years in good health and CMV-seronegative. The chain recombines TRBV18 with TRBJ1-1; D not resolved. The sequenced sample consisted of PBMCs. The CDR3 reads CASSQAGYMNTEAFF. The CDR3 DNA sequence: TGTGCCAGCTCACAGGCGGGCTACATGAACACTGAAGCTTTCTTT.